Sequencing of this T cell receptor beta chain was carried out in a study of blood T cell repertoires in COVID-19. Study summary: From the United States, Italy and Spain came samples of acute and convalescent COVID-19. The analysed material was cDNA or gDNA that came from T cells, B-cell-depleted T cells, or PBMCs.

The sample holds one count of this clone. The CDR3 sequence is 15 residues long. Germline loops: CDR1 SNHLY, CDR2 FYNNEI. V was clipped by 4 bases and J by 0 bases, with 9 bases between them. As handled by the study authors: Estimated nucleated cell counts came from reference gene primer amplification. The table came from immunoSEQ multiplex PCR; TCRdb's copy has only in-frame clones and leaves some out. V and J calls and clone size are as listed in that table; D and trimming were resolved from the DNA. The sample consists of around 250,000 clones, almost 85% of them appearing once. The sequenced material came from peripheral blood. The receptor was derived from an elderly woman with acute or convalescent COVID-19. The rearrangement uses TRBV2 and TRBJ1-4; maybe TRBD1 (5 bases). Here the CDR3 DNA reads TGTGCCAGCAGTGGGCAGGGTGCAACTAATGAAAAACTGTTTTTT. Its protein product is CASSGQGATNEKLFF.